The 27 T cell receptor beta chains presented below share a single source sample, sequenced in a study of cytomegalovirus exposure and HLA in healthy donors. The PCR ran on 60 Vbeta and 13 Jbeta primers. Some clones are missing from TCRdb's copy, which holds only in-frame ones; the method was immunoSEQ multiplex PCR. The sample lists under 150,000 clones, about 73% occurring once. Material for sequencing was PBMCs. Source of these receptors: a woman in her thirties in good health and CMV-seropositive.

The chain carries TRBV6-5 and TRBJ2-1; 9 bases match TRBD2. Losses at the gene ends were 0 bases for V and 1 base for J; bases not matched to a gene: 1. The CDR3 totals 16 residues. Per germline, CDR1 MNHEY and CDR2 SVGAGI. The CDR3 region is CASSYSSGGSYNEQFF. The DNA for the CDR3 is TGTGCCAGCAGTTACTCGAGCGGGGGGTCCTACAATGAGCAGTTCTTC.

The chain recombines TRBV13 with TRBJ2-7; tentatively, D is TRBD1 (5 bases). Trimming removed 9 bases from V and 2 bases from J, with 14 bases in between. The CDR3 sequence is 13 residues long. Germline V CDR1 and CDR2: PRHDT, FYEKMQ (reference sequence). CDR3 region: CARFTGHPYEQYF. In DNA form, the CDR3 reads TGTGCCAGATTCACAGGCCATCCCTACGAGCAGTACTTC.

A few counts support this clone. The chain recombines TRBV20-1 with TRBJ2-3; D gene ambiguous. Trimming left V 3 bases short and J 6 bases short, with 7 bases between. Per the germline V gene, CDR1 is DFQATT and CDR2 is SNEGSKA (reference sequence). The CDR3 spans 11 residues. The CDR3 sequence: CSARARDTQYF. CDR3 nucleotides: TGCAGTGCTAGGGCTAGGGATACGCAGTATTTT.

This chain links TRBV19 with TRBJ2-2, with a possible D match to TRBD1 (6 bases). This CDR3 has 14 amino acids. From germline, CDR1 is LNHDA and CDR2 SQIVND (reference sequence). The ends were cut back, 4 bases at V and 6 bases at J, with 12 bases in the middle. CDR3 sequence reads: CASSKTGIAGELFF. For the CDR3, the DNA is TGTGCCAGTAGTAAAACAGGGATCGCCGGGGAGCTGTTTTTT. The full variable domain, its missing parts supplied by reference TRBV19 and TRBJ2-2, is DGGITQSPKYLFRKEGQNVTLSCEQNLNHDAMYWYRQDPGQGLRLIYYSQIVNDFQKGDIAEGYSVSREKKESFPLTVTSAQKNPTAFYLCASSKTGIAGELFFGEGSRLTVL.

The chain joins TRBV25-1 to TRBJ2-5; TRBD1 is a possible D gene (7 bases). The J call may be faulty, since TRBJ2-7 better matches the DNA end. CDR3 length: 16 residues. Germline V CDR1 and CDR2: MGHDK, SYGVNS. The CDR3 coding sequence is TGTGCCAGCAGTGAATCTAGGGCCAGGGGGACTGGCGAGCAGTACTTC. Its translation is CASSESRARGTGEQYF.

The J gene is TRBJ1-2, the V gene TRBV15; D may be TRBD1 (6 bases). CDR3 length equals 14 residues. V was cut by 2 bases and J by 2 bases, with 9 bases left in between. From germline, CDR1 is LNHNV and CDR2 YYDKDF (reference sequence). In nucleotides, the CDR3 is TGTGCCACCAGCAGACCGACAGGCAACTATGGCTACACCTTC. This translates into CATSRPTGNYGYTF.

J is TRBJ1-6 and V is TRBV27; a possible D gene is TRBD1 (6 bases). Trimming cost V 4 bases and J 14 bases, with 15 bases left between them. This CDR3 spans 13 amino acids. Per the germline V gene, CDR1 is MNHEY and CDR2 is SMNVEV (reference sequence). The CDR3 DNA reads TGTGCCAGCAGTTCCGGCAGGGGTGTTACCCTCCACTTT. Protein product: CASSSGRGVTLHF.

The chain uses TRBV2 and TRBJ1-6, with 12 bases lining up with TRBD1. V was pared by 4 bases and J by 6 bases, with 19 bases of the junction left unmatched. Germline CDR1 SNHLY, CDR2 FYNNEI. The CDR3 spans 21 residues. CDR3 region: CASSAWDRGQLSAIGNSPLHF. As DNA, the CDR3 is TGTGCCAGCAGTGCTTGGGACAGGGGGCAACTGTCGGCTATTGGTAATTCACCCCTCCACTTT.

This rearrangement joins TRBV18 to TRBJ1-1; D is possibly TRBD1 (6 bases). This CDR3 is 14 amino acids long. V was pared by 1 base and J by 11 bases, with 17 bases between. Germline V gene lookup returns CDR1 KGHSH and CDR2 LQKENI. CDR3 nucleotides: TGTGCCAGCTCACCACTACCAGAGGGGGTGAACGCTTTCTTT. Translating it yields CASSPLPEGVNAFF.

The V and J genes are TRBV9 and TRBJ1-3; 11 bases align to TRBD1. This CDR3 spans 15 amino acids. Per germline, CDR1 SGDLS and CDR2 YYNGEE. Germline trimming cut 4 bases from V and 4 bases from J; bases unmatched to any gene: 4. The CDR3 nucleotides are TGTGCCAGCAGCTCGGACAGGGGGCAGGGAAACACCATATATTTT. It is translated as CASSSDRGQGNTIYF.

V gene TRBV18 combines with J gene TRBJ1-1, with D perhaps matching TRBD1 (6 bases). This CDR3 contains 14 residues. V shed 1 base and J shed 6 bases, with 12 bases lying between them. The germline V gene has CDR1 KGHSH and CDR2 LQKENI. CDR3 DNA: TGTGCCAGCTCACCACTTCTAGAGGGGGCTGAAGCTTTCTTT. Translated, it gives CASSPLLEGAEAFF. Looking up the rest from reference TRBV18 and TRBJ1-1 gives the full variable domain: NAGVMQNPRHLVRRRGQEARLRCSPMKGHSHVYWYRQLPEEGLKFMVYLQKENIIDESGMPKERFSAEFPKEGPSILRIQQVVRGDSAAYFCASSPLLEGAEAFFGQGTRLTVV.

This rearrangement joins TRBV6-1 to TRBJ2-1, with 11 bases lining up with TRBD2. The CDR3 extends over 15 amino acids. Germline CDR1 is MNHNS and CDR2 is SASEGT. V lost 1 base and J lost 7; bases outside the gene matches: 3. The CDR3 loop is CASSEGLAGGNEQFF. CDR3 DNA sequence: TGTGCCAGCAGTGAAGGGTTAGCGGGGGGGAATGAGCAGTTCTTC.

The V and J genes are TRBV10-3 and TRBJ1-3; D is undetermined. V lost 3 bases, J lost 15 bases, and 27 bases lay in between. Germline lookup yields CDR1 ENHRY and CDR2 SYGVKD. This CDR3 spans 16 amino acids. The CDR3 DNA reads as TGTGCCATCAGTGAATCTCCCGACGCGGCTATTCGGTCCACATATTTT. This sequence encodes CAISESPDAAIRSTYF.

This chain joins TRBV2 and TRBJ1-5; 8 bases align to TRBD1. Per germline, CDR1 SNHLY and CDR2 FYNNEI. The CDR3 runs to 15 residues. With V trimmed by 0 bases and J by 7 bases, 5 bases remained unmatched. Written as DNA, the CDR3 is TGTGCCAGCAGTGAAGCATTTTCAGGGGGCCAGCCCCAGCATTTT. Its protein product is CASSEAFSGGQPQHF.

This clone was seen once. The chain has TRBV7-9 and TRBJ2-3, with D perhaps TRBD2 (6 bases). The CDR3 sequence is 14 residues long. Deletions cut 1 base from V and 2 bases from J, with 7 bases between. Germline CDR1 reads SEHNR; CDR2 reads FQNEAQ (reference sequence). The CDR3 DNA reads as TGTGCCAGCAGCTTAGGCGGGGCCACAGATACGCAGTATTTT. Residues: CASSLGGATDTQYF.

The rearrangement joins TRBV5-1 to TRBJ2-1, with D perhaps matching TRBD1 (5 bases). CDR3 length: 12 residues. Per the germline V gene, CDR1 is SGHRS and CDR2 is YFSETQ. The V end was cut by 0 bases, the J end by 8 bases, with 6 bases between. CDR3 in DNA: TGCGCCAGCAGCTTGGAAGGGGATGAGCAGTTCTTC. Residues: CASSLEGDEQFF.

This rearrangement joins TRBV19 to TRBJ1-2, with TRBD1 as a possible D gene (5 bases). The CDR3 has 14 amino acids. Germline V gene data show CDR1 as LNHDA and CDR2 as SQIVND (reference sequence). V lost 3 bases and J lost 7, with 15 bases in between. CDR3 nucleotide sequence: TGTGCCAGTAGTATTGGCAGGGATCAAGGTGGCTACACCTTC. The encoded protein is CASSIGRDQGGYTF.

The chain employs TRBV7-9 and TRBJ1-2; TRBD1 might be the D (6 bases). The V end was cut by 5 bases, the J end by 1 base, with 14 bases between. Germline V gene data show CDR1 as SEHNR and CDR2 as FQNEAQ (reference sequence). There are 15 residues in the CDR3. CDR3: CASSGWTVNNYGYTF. The CDR3 DNA is TGTGCCAGCAGCGGCTGGACAGTGAATAACTATGGCTACACCTTC.

This clone was seen only once. The chain has TRBV9 and TRBJ2-7; TRBD1 agrees at 9 bases. Per germline, CDR1 SGDLS and CDR2 YYNGEE. V trimming: 5 bases; J trimming: 1 base; junction bases outside the gene matches: 16. CDR3 size: 18 residues. CDR3 in amino acids: CASSPSPGAGTGSYEQYF. CDR3 DNA: TGTGCCAGCAGTCCCTCACCGGGGGCCGGGACAGGGTCCTACGAGCAGTACTTC. Combining the CDR3 with reference TRBV9 and TRBJ2-7 gives the whole variable domain DSGVTQTPKHLITATGQRVTLRCSPRSGDLSVYWYQQSLDQGLQFLIQYYNGEERAKGNILERFSAQQFPDLHSELNLSSLELGDSALYFCASSPSPGAGTGSYEQYFGPGTRLTVT.

The rearrangement links TRBV29-1 to TRBJ2-2; D unclear. The length of the CDR3 is 13 residues. With 4 bases removed from V and 2 bases from J, the gap between germline ends came to 8 bases. Looked up from germline, CDR1 is SQVTM and CDR2 is ANQGSEA. The CDR3 sequence is CSVGDINTGELFF. The DNA for the CDR3 is TGCAGCGTTGGAGACATCAACACCGGGGAGCTGTTTTTT.

The chain joins TRBV4-2 to TRBJ2-2; D remains ambiguous. The CDR3 contains 15 residues. The V gene's germline CDR1 is LGHNA and CDR2 YNFKEQ. V dropped 4 bases and J dropped 0 bases, with 9 bases sitting between them. The CDR3 is CASSPLFANTGELFF. CDR3 bases: TGTGCCAGCAGCCCGCTATTCGCGAACACCGGGGAGCTGTTTTTT.

This clone turned up a few times. This chain links TRBV13 with TRBJ1-6, with D unresolved. Germline V gene data show CDR1 as PRHDT and CDR2 as FYEKMQ (reference sequence). The CDR3 runs 13 residues. V lost 4 bases and J 10 bases, leaving 11 bases between the germline ends. The CDR3 region is CASSSGVGSPLHF. CDR3 sequence (DNA): TGTGCCAGCAGCTCGGGTGTAGGCTCACCCCTCCACTTT. Variable domain in full (rest from reference TRBV13 and TRBJ1-6): AAGVIQSPRHLIKEKRETATLKCYPIPRHDTVYWYQQGPGQDPQFLISFYEKMQSDKGSIPDRFSAQQFSDYHSELNMSSLELGDSALYFCASSSGVGSPLHFGNGTRLTVT.

The count of this clone is one. The rearrangement links TRBV6-1 to TRBJ1-2; D not certain. V shed 1 base and J shed 3 bases, with 6 bases lying between them. From germline, CDR1 is MNHNS and CDR2 SASEGT. The CDR3 covers 13 residues. The CDR3 region is CASSEGQYYGYTF. The CDR3 coding sequence is TGTGCCAGCAGTGAAGGGCAGTACTATGGCTACACCTTC.

The J gene is TRBJ1-5, the V gene TRBV28; TRBD1 aligns across 9 bases. The CDR3 covers 15 residues. Trimming cost V 4 bases and J 5 bases; bases outside gene matches: 6. CDR1 and CDR2 from the germline V gene are MDHEN and SYDVKM. The DNA of the CDR3 is TGTGCCAGCAGTTCAACCGGGACAGGGTATCAGCCCCAGCATTTT. It yields the protein CASSSTGTGYQPQHF.

This clone has just a few counts. The chain joins TRBV15 to TRBJ2-3; 8 bases are a match to TRBD2. Germline CDR1 LNHNV, CDR2 YYDKDF (reference sequence). With V trimmed by 3 bases and J by 0 bases, 5 bases remained unmatched. CDR3 size: 16 residues. The CDR3 is CATSSGGGPSTDTQYF. The CDR3, as DNA: TGTGCCACCAGCAGTGGCGGGGGGCCGAGCACAGATACGCAGTATTTT.

The V gene is TRBV5-5, the J gene TRBJ2-3, with D perhaps TRBD2 (5 bases). The CDR3 totals 16 residues. V lost 2 bases and J lost 0, with 13 bases in between. Germline CDR1 and CDR2: SGHKS and YYEKEE (reference sequence). The CDR3 DNA follows: TGTGCCAGCAGCTTTACCCTAGCAACTAGCACAGATACGCAGTATTTT. This gives the protein CASSFTLATSTDTQYF.

The V call is TRBV5-4, the J call TRBJ2-1; 8 nucleotides agree with TRBD2. This CDR3 has 15 residues. V lost 0 bases and J lost 3; bases outside the gene matches: 2. Germline-derived CDR1 and CDR2 are SGHNT and YYREEE (reference sequence). This CDR3 reads CASSLVAGGYNEQFF. The DNA of the CDR3 is TGTGCCAGCAGCTTGGTTGCGGGGGGCTACAATGAGCAGTTCTTC.